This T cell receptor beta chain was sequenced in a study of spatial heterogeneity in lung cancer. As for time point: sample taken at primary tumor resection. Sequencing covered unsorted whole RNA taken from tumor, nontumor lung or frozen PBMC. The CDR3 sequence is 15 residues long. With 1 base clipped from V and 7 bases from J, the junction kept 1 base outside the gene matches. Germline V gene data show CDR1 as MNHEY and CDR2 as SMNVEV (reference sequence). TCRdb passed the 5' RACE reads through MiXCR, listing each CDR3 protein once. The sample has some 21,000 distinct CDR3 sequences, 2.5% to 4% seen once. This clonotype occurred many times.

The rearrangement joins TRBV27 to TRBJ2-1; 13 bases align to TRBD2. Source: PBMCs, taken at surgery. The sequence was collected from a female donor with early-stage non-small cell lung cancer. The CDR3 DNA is TGTGCCAGCAGTTTATGGGGACTAGCGGGAAATGAGCAGTTCTTC. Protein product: CASSLWGLAGNEQFF.